This section outlines one TCR beta chain sequence together with its context. V lost 3 bases to trimming and J lost 0 bases, with 18 bases between them. This CDR3 has 17 residues. Germline V CDR1 and CDR2: SGDLS, YYNGEE. The record originates from a study of regulatory T cells in long-lasting Graves disease. Time point described: persistent/refractory GD, antithyroid drugs over 5 years with positive TRAb. RNA extracted from PBMCs served as the sequencing template. Arm-PCR with iRepertoire HTBI primers amplified the CDR3 regions for these TCR beta libraries. TCRdb re-derived calls from the multiplex PCR reads in MiXCR, one entry per CDR3 protein. The table records under 500,000 distinct CDR3 sequences, around 20% of them present only once.

Here the sequenced sample was peripheral blood mononuclear cells (PBMCs), taken when the disease was refractory, from a patient treated with antithyroid drugs. This TCR was recovered from a female donor with Graves disease. The rearrangement uses TRBV9 and TRBJ2-5; D is tentatively TRBD1 or TRBD2 (5 bases each). The CDR3 sequence: CASSELPGPQYQETQYF. The CDR3 DNA sequence: TGTGCCAGCAGCGAGCTACCGGGACCGCAGTACCAAGAGACCCAGTACTTC.